The 19 T cell receptor beta chains in this list originate from one sample, sequenced in a study of early T cells in non-severe SARS-CoV-2 infection. Using its own MiXCR run on the 5' RACE reads, TCRdb lists one record per CDR3 protein. The sample gives roughly 120,000 distinct CDR3 sequences, approximately 12% of which show up once; approximately 4% is in the top ten. This specimen was whole blood, taken at baseline. The receptors originated from an adult who was a healthcare worker with PCR-confirmed SARS-CoV-2 infection or an uninfected control (not recorded which).

The rearrangement uses TRBV3-1 and TRBJ2-2; tentatively, D is TRBD1 or TRBD2 (5 bases each). Trimming left V 0 bases short and J 3 bases short, with 14 bases between. The germline CDR1 and CDR2 sequences are LGHDT and YNNKEL (reference sequence). The CDR3 consists of 17 residues. CDR3 DNA sequence: TGTGCCAGCAGCCAAGACGGAGGCAGGGTATACACCGGGGAGCTGTTTTTT. Its protein product is CASSQDGGRVYTGELFF.

This clonotype has only a few counts. CDR3: CASSSPAMNTEAFF. As DNA, the CDR3 is TGTGCCAGCAGTTCCCCTGCCATGAACACTGAAGCTTTCTTT. J is TRBJ1-1 and V is TRBV6-6, with D uncertain. The CDR3 is 14 residues long. Trimming pared 4 bases from V and 0 bases from J, leaving 9 bases between. Per germline, CDR1 MNHNY and CDR2 SVGAGI (reference sequence).

This clonotype has ten or more counts. This chain joins TRBV5-1 and TRBJ1-5; D is ambiguous. Germline CDR1 is SGHRS and CDR2 is YFSETQ. This CDR3 comprises 13 residues. Trimming stripped 5 bases from V and 1 base from J, with 7 bases between. CDR3 nucleotides: TGCGCCAGCAGGGAGGGCAGCAATCAGCCCCAGCATTTT. It translates to CASREGSNQPQHF.

In its sample, this clonotype was seen a few times. The chain recombines TRBV5-1 with TRBJ1-1, with 7 bases fitting TRBD1. After removal of 2 bases from V and 3 bases from J, the junction contained 4 bases not matched to a gene. CDR1 is SGHRS and CDR2 is YFSETQ in the germline V gene. The CDR3 loop spans 14 amino acids. The CDR3 bases are TGCGCCAGCAGCTTCCAGGGGGGCTACACTGAAGCTTTCTTT. Protein product: CASSFQGGYTEAFF.

This clonotype was seen a few times. V and J are TRBV10-1 and TRBJ2-3; D possibly corresponds to TRBD2 (5 bases). Trimming took 5 bases from V and 4 from J, leaving 10 bases between them. Germline V gives CDR1 WNHNN, CDR2 SYGVQD (reference sequence). The CDR3 covers 13 residues. CDR3 in amino acids: CASSNSGPDTQYF. The CDR3 DNA is TGCGCCAGCAGTAACAGCGGTCCAGATACGCAGTATTTT.

A few counts support this clonotype. The chain joins TRBV4-1 to TRBJ1-1; no clear D gene. CDR3 length: 13 residues. Deletions cut 2 bases from V and 1 base from J, with 5 bases between. The germline CDR1 and CDR2 sequences are MGHRA and YSYEKL. The CDR3 is CASSQYPNTEAFF. The CDR3 bases are TGCGCCAGCAGCCAATACCCGAACACTGAAGCTTTCTTT.

The sample holds many counts of this clonotype. V is TRBV2 and J is TRBJ1-1; D is perhaps TRBD1 (6 bases). Germline-derived CDR1 and CDR2 are SNHLY and FYNNEI. This CDR3 is built from 14 residues. Trimming removed 6 bases from V and 6 bases from J, with 17 bases in between. The CDR3 nucleotides are TGTGCCAGCAGACTGGAGGGGAAGGGGGCTGAAGCTTTCTTT. This sequence encodes CASRLEGKGAEAFF.

This clonotype was observed a few times. Compared with germline, one end of the junction differs, possibly owing to a read error. This chain connects TRBV19 to TRBJ1-2; no reliable D call. The V gene's germline CDR1 is LNHDA and CDR2 SQIVND (reference sequence). This CDR3 is built from 11 residues. Here the CDR3 DNA reads TGTGCCAGTAGTATAGACGGAAGACCTAAATTC. Its translation: CASSIDGRPKF.

This clonotype occurred a few times. The rearrangement joins TRBV24-1 to TRBJ1-2, with D uncertain. The CDR3 is made up of 12 amino acids. From germline, CDR1 is KGHDR and CDR2 SFDVKD. The V and J ends lost 9 bases and 1 base respectively, with 8 bases between them. CDR3 sequence (DNA): TGTGCCACCGGATCTTTTAACTATGGCTACACCTTC. Amino acid sequence: CATGSFNYGYTF.

A few counts support this clonotype. The chain has TRBV20-1 and TRBJ1-4, with a tentative D call TRBD1 (5 bases). The CDR3 runs to 17 residues. V was shortened by 1 base and J by 0 bases, with 15 bases between the two germline ends. Looked up from germline, CDR1 is DFQATT and CDR2 is SNEGSKA (reference sequence). CDR3 protein: CSARGYGDLTTNEKLFF. The CDR3 DNA sequence: TGCAGTGCTAGAGGGTATGGGGACTTAACAACTAATGAAAAACTGTTTTTT.

The V and J genes are TRBV20-1 and TRBJ2-5, with 11 bases fitting TRBD2. Germline CDR1 reads DFQATT; CDR2 reads SNEGSKA (reference sequence). The V and J ends lost 2 bases and 5 bases, in that order; junction bases with no gene match: 13. CDR3 size: 17 residues. The CDR3 here is CSARSGLAVRRRETQYF. The CDR3 DNA reads as TGCAGTGCTAGATCGGGACTAGCGGTGCGGCGGCGGGAGACCCAGTACTTC.

A few counts support this clonotype. Compared with germline, one end of the junction differs, possibly owing to a read error. This chain joins TRBV29-1 and TRBJ2-3; 9 bases fit TRBD2. Germline-derived CDR1 and CDR2 are SQVTM and ANQGSEA. CDR3 length equals 14 residues. The CDR3 spells CSGERAGGQDTQYF. DNA for the CDR3: TGCAGCGGTGAAAGGGCGGGGGGGCAGGATACGCAGTATTTT.

The gene calls are TRBV3-1 and TRBJ1-5; D gene unclear. V lost 4 bases, J lost 3 bases, and 7 bases lay in between. In germline, CDR1 is LGHDT, CDR2 YNNKEL (reference sequence). The CDR3 covers 13 residues. In DNA, the CDR3 is TGTGCCAGCAGCCTATTGGACAATCAGCCCCAGCATTTT. Protein: CASSLLDNQPQHF.

This clonotype was found a few times. The genes are TRBV14 and TRBJ1-1; no reliable D call. The germline V gene has CDR1 SGHDN and CDR2 FVKESK. This CDR3 region has 14 residues. V lost 0 bases, J lost 1 base, and 6 bases lay in between. The CDR3 protein is CASSQDLRNTEAFF. DNA of the CDR3: TGTGCCAGCAGCCAAGATTTGAGGAACACTGAAGCTTTCTTT.

In this sample, this clonotype turned up many times. The CDR3: CASSAVGNQPQHF. For the CDR3, the DNA is TGTGCCAGCAGTGCGGTGGGCAATCAGCCCCAGCATTTT. The chain links TRBV2 to TRBJ1-5; D gene unclear. CDR1 and CDR2 from the germline V gene are SNHLY and FYNNEI. With 4 bases removed from V and 2 bases from J, the gap between germline ends came to 6 bases. This CDR3 is built from 13 residues.

This clonotype was observed a few times. The genes are TRBV12-3 or TRBV12-4 and TRBJ2-1; weak D call: TRBD1 (5 bases). The CDR3 loop spans 16 amino acids. V lost 1 base and J lost 6, with 16 bases in between. The CDR3 loop reads CASSLDETGLGNEQFF. CDR3 bases: TGTGCCAGCAGTTTAGACGAAACAGGCCTAGGCAATGAGCAGTTCTTC.

DNA for the CDR3: TGTGCCAGCAGTCCCCTGGGCCGCAGCTCCTACAATGAGCAGTTCTTC. Protein: CASSPLGRSSYNEQFF. The rearrangement uses TRBV28 and TRBJ2-1; D remains ambiguous. The CDR3 loop spans 16 amino acids. CDR1 MDHEN and CDR2 SYDVKM come from the germline V gene. V lost 5 bases and J lost 0, with 14 bases in between.

The chain couples TRBV30 to TRBJ1-5, with D maybe TRBD1 (6 bases). Germline CDR1 GTSNPN, CDR2 SVGIG (reference sequence). The CDR3 is made up of 14 amino acids. Between the trimmed V and J ends, which lost 7 bases and 0 bases, there was a span of 13 bases. CDR3 coding DNA: TGTGCCTATACGAGGGACATTAGCAATCAGCCCCAGCATTTT. Translating gives CAYTRDISNQPQHF.

Ten or more counts support this clonotype. The rearrangement uses TRBV9 and TRBJ2-2; D remains unclear. Germline-derived CDR1 and CDR2 are SGDLS and YYNGEE. The V end lost 6 bases, the J end lost 0 bases, and 6 bases lay between the germline ends. CDR3 size: 13 residues. This chain's CDR3 is CASTRPNTGELFF. The DNA of the CDR3 is TGTGCCAGCACGCGCCCGAACACCGGGGAGCTGTTTTTT.